The clone carrying this T cell receptor beta chain was seen a handful of times. The target antigen is unknown. The data derive from a study of response to subunit inactivated influenza vaccine. Findings of the study overall: Authors suggested each seasonal influenza vaccination recruits few new T cells.

In TCRdb, the RT-PCR reads were re-called with MiXCR into one record per CDR3 protein. The data hold about 800,000 distinct CDR3 sequences, with about 20% observed a single time. The clonotype originates from a man over 45 who received an inactivated influenza vaccine. Material: PBMCs from blood, obtained more than 4 days after vaccination.

This CDR3 is CASSAWDRVFAKNIQYF. The CDR3 bases are TGTGCCAGCAGTGCCTGGGACAGGGTCTTCGCCAAAAACATTCAGTACTTC. V is TRBV28 and J is TRBJ2-4; 9 bases are shared with TRBD1. CDR3 length: 17 amino acids. V shed 5 bases, J shed 1 base, and the junction held 9 bases outside the gene matches. Looked up from germline, CDR1 is MDHEN and CDR2 is SYDVKM.